This TCR beta chain was recovered during a study of cytomegalovirus exposure and HLA in healthy donors. The study ran its PCR with 60 Vbeta and 13 Jbeta primers. Clones were sequenced by immunoSEQ multiplex PCR, and TCRdb holds only the in-frame ones, with some missing. The table records more than 150,000 clones, around 85% of them present only once. From germline, CDR1 is SEHNR and CDR2 FQNEAQ (reference sequence). The CDR3 covers 15 residues. Germline trimming cut 5 bases from V and 5 bases from J; bases unmatched to any gene: 10. Sequencing was performed on PBMCs. The chain has TRBV7-9 and TRBJ2-7, with 9 bases aligning to TRBD1. This receptor was identified in a young man in good health and CMV-seropositive. DNA of the CDR3: TGTGCCAGCAGCCTGGACAGGGGTATACGGAACGAGCAGTACTTC. Protein product: CASSLDRGIRNEQYF. The whole variable domain, filled in from reference TRBV7-9 and TRBJ2-7, reads DTGVSQNPRHKITKRGQNVTFRCDPISEHNRLYWYRQTLGQGPEFLTYFQNEAQLEKSRLLSDRFSAERPKGSFSTLEIQRTEQGDSAMYLCASSLDRGIRNEQYFGPGTRLTVT.